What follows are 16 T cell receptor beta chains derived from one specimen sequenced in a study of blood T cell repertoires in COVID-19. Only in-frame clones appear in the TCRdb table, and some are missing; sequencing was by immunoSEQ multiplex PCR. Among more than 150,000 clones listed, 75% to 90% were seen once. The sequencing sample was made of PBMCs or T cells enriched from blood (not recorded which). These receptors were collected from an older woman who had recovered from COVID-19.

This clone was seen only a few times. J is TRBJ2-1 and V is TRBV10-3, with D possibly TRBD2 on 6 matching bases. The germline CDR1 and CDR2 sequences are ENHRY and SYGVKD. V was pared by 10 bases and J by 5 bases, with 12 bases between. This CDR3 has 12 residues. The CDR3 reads CATGENDNEQFF. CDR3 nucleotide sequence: TGTGCCACGGGGGAGAACGACAATGAGCAGTTCTTC.

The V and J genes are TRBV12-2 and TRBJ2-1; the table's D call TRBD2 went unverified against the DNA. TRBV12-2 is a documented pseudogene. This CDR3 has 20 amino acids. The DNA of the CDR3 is TGTGCAAGTCGCTTAGGCTTTGGGACTAGCGCTCTCAAATCCCACAATGAGCAGTTCTTC. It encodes CASRLGFGTSALKSHNEQFF.

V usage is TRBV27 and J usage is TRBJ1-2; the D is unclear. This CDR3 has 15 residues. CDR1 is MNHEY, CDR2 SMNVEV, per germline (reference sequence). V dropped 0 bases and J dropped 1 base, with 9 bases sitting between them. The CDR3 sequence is CASSLSNQVNYGYTF. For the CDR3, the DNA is TGTGCCAGCAGTTTATCGAACCAGGTTAACTATGGCTACACCTTC.

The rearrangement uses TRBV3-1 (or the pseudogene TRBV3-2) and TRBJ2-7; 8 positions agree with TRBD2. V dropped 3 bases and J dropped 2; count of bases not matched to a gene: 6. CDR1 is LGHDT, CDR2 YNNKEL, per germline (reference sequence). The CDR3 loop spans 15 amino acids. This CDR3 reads CASSQGSGGTYEQYF. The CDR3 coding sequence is TGTGCCAGCAGCCAGGGGAGCGGGGGTACCTACGAGCAGTACTTC.

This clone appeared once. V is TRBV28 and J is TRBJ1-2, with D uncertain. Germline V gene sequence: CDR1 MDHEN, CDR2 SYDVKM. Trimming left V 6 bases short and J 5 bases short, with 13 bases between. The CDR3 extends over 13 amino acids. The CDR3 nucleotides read TGTGCCAGCAGCGGACCGCGGGGTTATGGCTACACCTTC. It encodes CASSGPRGYGYTF.

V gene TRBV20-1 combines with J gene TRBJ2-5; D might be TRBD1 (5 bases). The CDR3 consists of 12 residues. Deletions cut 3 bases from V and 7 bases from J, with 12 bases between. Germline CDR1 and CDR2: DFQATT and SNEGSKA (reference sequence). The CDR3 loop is CSASQGQRTQYF. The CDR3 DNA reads TGCAGTGCTAGTCAGGGCCAGCGGACCCAGTACTTC.

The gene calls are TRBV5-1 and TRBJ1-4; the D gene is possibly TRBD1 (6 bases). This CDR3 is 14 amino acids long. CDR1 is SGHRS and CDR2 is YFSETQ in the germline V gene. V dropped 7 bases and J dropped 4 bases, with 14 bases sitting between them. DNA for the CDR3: TGCGCCAGCGCCCTTCGAGGGGGTAATGAAAAACTGTTTTTT. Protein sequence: CASALRGGNEKLFF.

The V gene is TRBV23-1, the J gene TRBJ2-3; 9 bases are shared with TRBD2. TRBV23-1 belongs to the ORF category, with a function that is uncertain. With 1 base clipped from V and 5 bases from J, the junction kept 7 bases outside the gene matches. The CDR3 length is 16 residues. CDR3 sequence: CASSQLSGGLGDTQYF. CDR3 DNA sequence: TGCGCCAGCAGTCAATTAAGCGGGGGGCTAGGAGATACGCAGTATTTT.

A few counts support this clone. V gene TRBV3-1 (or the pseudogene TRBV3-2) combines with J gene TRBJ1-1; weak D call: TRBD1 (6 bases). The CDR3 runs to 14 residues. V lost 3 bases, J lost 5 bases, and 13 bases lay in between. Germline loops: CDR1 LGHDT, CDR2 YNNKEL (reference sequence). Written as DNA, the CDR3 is TGTGCCAGCAGCCATCCGGGACATATAACTGAAGCTTTCTTT. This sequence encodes CASSHPGHITEAFF.

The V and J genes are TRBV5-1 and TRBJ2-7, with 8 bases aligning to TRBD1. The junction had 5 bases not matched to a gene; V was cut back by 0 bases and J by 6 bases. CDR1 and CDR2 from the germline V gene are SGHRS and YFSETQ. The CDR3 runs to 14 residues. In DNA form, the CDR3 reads TGCGCCAGCAGCTTGGGACAGGGGAAGGGCGAGCAGTACTTC. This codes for CASSLGQGKGEQYF. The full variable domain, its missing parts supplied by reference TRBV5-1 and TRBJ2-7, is KAGVTQTPRYLIKTRGQQVTLSCSPISGHRSVSWYQQTPGQGLQFLFEYFSETQRNKGNFPGRFSGRQFSNSRSEMNVSTLELGDSALYLCASSLGQGKGEQYFGPGTRLTVT.

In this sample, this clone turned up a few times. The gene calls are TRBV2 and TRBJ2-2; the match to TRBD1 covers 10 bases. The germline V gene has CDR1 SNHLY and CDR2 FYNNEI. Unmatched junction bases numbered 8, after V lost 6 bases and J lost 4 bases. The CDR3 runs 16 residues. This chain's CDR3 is CASRARQGASTGELFF. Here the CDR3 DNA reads TGTGCCAGCAGGGCTAGACAGGGGGCTAGCACCGGGGAGCTGTTTTTT.

The CDR3 loop reads CAISPGYGYTF. The CDR3 nucleotides read TGTGCCATCAGTCCAGGGTATGGCTACACCTTC. The V call is TRBV10-3, the J call TRBJ1-2; D might be TRBD1 (5 bases). In germline, CDR1 is ENHRY, CDR2 SYGVKD. This CDR3 region has 11 residues. V lost 5 bases and J 5 bases, leaving 6 bases between the germline ends.

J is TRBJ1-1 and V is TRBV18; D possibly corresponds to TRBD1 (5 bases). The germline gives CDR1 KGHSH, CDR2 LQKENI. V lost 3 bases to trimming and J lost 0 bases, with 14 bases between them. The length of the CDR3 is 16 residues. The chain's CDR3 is CASSPPNPGMNTEAFF. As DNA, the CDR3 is TGTGCCAGCTCACCCCCCAATCCAGGGATGAACACTGAAGCTTTCTTT.

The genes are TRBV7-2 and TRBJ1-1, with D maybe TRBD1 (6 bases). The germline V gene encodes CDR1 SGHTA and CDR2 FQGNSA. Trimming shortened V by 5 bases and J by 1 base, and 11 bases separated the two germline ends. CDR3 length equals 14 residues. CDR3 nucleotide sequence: TGTGCCAGCAGCCGTTTAGGGGGGAACACTGAAGCTTTCTTT. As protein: CASSRLGGNTEAFF.

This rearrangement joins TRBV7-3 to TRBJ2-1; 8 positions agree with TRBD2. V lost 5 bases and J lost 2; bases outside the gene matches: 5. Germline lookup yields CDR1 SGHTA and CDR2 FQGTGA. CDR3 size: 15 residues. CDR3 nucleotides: TGTGCCAGCAGCCCTACTAGCGGTCCCTACAATGAGCAGTTCTTC. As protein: CASSPTSGPYNEQFF.

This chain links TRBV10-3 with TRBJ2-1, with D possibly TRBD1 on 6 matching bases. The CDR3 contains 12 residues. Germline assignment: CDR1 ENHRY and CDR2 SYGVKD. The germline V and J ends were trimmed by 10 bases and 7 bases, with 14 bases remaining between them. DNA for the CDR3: TGTGCCACCCTCAGGGGTTCAAATGAGCAGTTCTTC. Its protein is CATLRGSNEQFF.